These 2 T cell receptor beta chains were sequenced from one sample in a study of blood T cell repertoires in COVID-19 (dated by TCRdb to the early 2020s). Library prep was done by the immunoSEQ multiplex PCR assay. The table comes from immuneACCESS by way of TCRdb, which keeps in-frame sequences with V and J called. Part of the clones is missing from these tables; in studies checked, under half for an unresolved V gene and the rest for unknown reasons. The table for this sample lists hundreds of thousands of clones; 70% to 90% of them were counted only once. The top ten clonotypes cover around 5.5% of the sample. Sequencing was carried out using peripheral blood. The receptors stem from a man in his fifties or sixties with active or convalescent COVID-19.

CDR3 in amino acids: CASSLGGTGSSPLHF. The CDR3 DNA sequence: TGTGCCAGCAGTTTAGGTGGGACAGGGAGTTCACCCCTCCACTTT. This sequence joins TRBV28 and TRBJ1-6; TRBD1 matches 9 bases. Per germline, CDR1 MDHEN and CDR2 SYDVKM. This CDR3 comprises 15 residues. V shed 2 bases, J shed 9 bases, and the junction held 5 bases outside the gene matches.

The chain has TRBV9 and TRBJ2-3; TRBD2 matches at 7 bases. J was trimmed by 3 bases and V by 3 bases; bases with no gene match: 22. In germline, CDR1 is SGDLS, CDR2 YYNGEE. The CDR3 covers 20 residues. CDR3 amino acids: CASSATSGVLGGDGTDTQYF. CDR3 in DNA: TGTGCCAGCAGCGCTACCTCTGGGGTCTTGGGAGGGGACGGAACAGATACGCAGTATTTT.